The entry below describes one T cell receptor beta chain. Its antigen remains unknown. The data belong to a study of early T cells in non-severe SARS-CoV-2 infection. Study-wide background: Sequenced material consisted of bulk RNA (from unsorted whole blood), and chains were unpaired.

The CDR3 runs to 13 residues. Trimming removed 5 bases from V and 4 bases from J, with 9 bases in between. cDNA molecules, individually, were tagged with unique molecular identifiers. TCRdb re-analysed the 5' RACE reads in MiXCR, keeping a single row per CDR3 protein. The table lists about 60,000 distinct CDR3 sequences, approximately 9.1% of them singletons, with approximately 3% in the top ten. Study conclusions and caveats: Clonotype matching in VDJdb favored anti-spike CD8 responses and did not capture private and CD4 specificities.

This receptor was taken from an adult who was a healthcare worker with PCR-confirmed SARS-CoV-2 infection or an uninfected control (not recorded which). The V and J genes are TRBV12-3 or TRBV12-4 and TRBJ1-5, with no clear D. The specimen sequenced was whole blood. The CDR3 coding sequence is TGTGCCAGCAGTACAGAGCCTAATCAGCCCCAGCATTTT. Its protein product is CASSTEPNQPQHF.